A single sample is the source of the 4 T cell receptor beta chains below, sequenced in a study of blood T cell repertoires in COVID-19. Libraries were prepared by immunoSEQ multiplex PCR; TCRdb keeps only in-frame clonotypes and omits some of them. The sample has about 18,000 clones; about 90% are singletons. Specimen: peripheral blood. The source of these receptors is a man aged 45 to 65 with active COVID-19.

V usage is TRBV28 and J usage is TRBJ1-1, with 7 bases lining up with TRBD1. Germline V gene lookup returns CDR1 MDHEN and CDR2 SYDVKM. With 4 bases clipped from V and 3 bases from J, the junction kept 17 bases outside the gene matches. The length of the CDR3 is 18 residues. The CDR3 DNA sequence: TGTGCCAGCAGTTCGATTATCGACAGGGCAAGTAGAGACACTGAAGCTTTCTTT. This sequence encodes CASSSIIDRASRDTEAFF.

V is TRBV24-1 and J is TRBJ2-5, with 9 nucleotides matching TRBD1. The J segment lost 1 base and the V segment lost 3 bases, leaving 5 bases of the junction unmatched. The CDR3 is 16 amino acids. Germline-derived CDR1 and CDR2 are KGHDR and SFDVKD. CDR3 nucleotide sequence: TGTGCCACCAGTGATGGAACAGGGGGCCCCCAAGAGACCCAGTACTTC. It codes for CATSDGTGGPQETQYF.

The rearrangement uses TRBV6-5 and TRBJ1-3; no reliable D call. The germline CDR1 and CDR2 sequences are MNHEY and SVGAGI. CDR3 length: 15 residues. V lost 4 bases and J 0 bases, leaving 10 bases between the germline ends. The CDR3 reads CASSLAKDSGNTIYF. The DNA of the CDR3 is TGTGCCAGCAGTTTAGCTAAGGACTCTGGAAACACCATATATTTT.

The chain joins TRBV11-2 to TRBJ2-1, with D perhaps TRBD1 (5 bases). Trimming took 3 bases from V and 12 from J, leaving 15 bases between them. Germline CDR1 SGHAT, CDR2 FQNNGV. The CDR3 has 13 residues. This CDR3 is CASSLKGQVRQFF. The CDR3 bases are TGTGCCAGCAGCTTGAAGGGGCAGGTACGGCAGTTCTTC. The full variable domain, its missing parts supplied by reference TRBV11-2 and TRBJ2-1, is EAGVAQSPRYKIIEKRQSVAFWCNPISGHATLYWYQQILGQGPKLLIQFQNNGVVDDSQLPKDRFSAERLKGVDSTLKIQPAKLEDSAVYLCASSLKGQVRQFFGPGTRLTVL.